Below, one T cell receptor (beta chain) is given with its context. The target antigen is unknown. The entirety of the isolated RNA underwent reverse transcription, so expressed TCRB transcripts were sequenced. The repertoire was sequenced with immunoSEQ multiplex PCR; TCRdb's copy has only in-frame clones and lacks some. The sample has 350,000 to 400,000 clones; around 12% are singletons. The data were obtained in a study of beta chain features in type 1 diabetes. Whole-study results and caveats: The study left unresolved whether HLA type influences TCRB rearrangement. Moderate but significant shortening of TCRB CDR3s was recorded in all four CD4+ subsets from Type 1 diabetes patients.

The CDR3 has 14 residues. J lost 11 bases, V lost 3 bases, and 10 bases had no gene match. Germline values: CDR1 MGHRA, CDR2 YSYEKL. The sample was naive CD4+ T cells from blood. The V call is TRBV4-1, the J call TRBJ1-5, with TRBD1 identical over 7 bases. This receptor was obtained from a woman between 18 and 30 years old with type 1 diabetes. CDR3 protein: CASSQLTGSVSQHF. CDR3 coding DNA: TGCGCCAGCAGCCAGCTGACAGGGAGCGTGTCCCAGCATTTT.